The T cell receptor (beta chain) described here comes from a study of blood T cell repertoires in COVID-19. Study overall: Sample material is recorded as cDNA or gDNA derived from T cells, B-cell-depleted T cells, or PBMCs.

The Seattle site enrolled patients during active infection and followed them longitudinally. Study processing details: Amplifying reference gene primers gave estimates of nucleated cell counts. The table came from immunoSEQ multiplex PCR; TCRdb's copy has only in-frame clones and leaves some out. V, J and clone size were drawn from that table, and D and trimming were deduced from the DNA. The sample has about 170,000 clones; roughly 80% are singletons. Sequenced: peripheral blood. The TCR comes from a woman of 80 years or more with COVID-19, enrolled during active disease.

Written as DNA, the CDR3 is TGTGCCACCAGCAGCTCCTTTAACAGGCCGCACAATGAGCAGTTCTTC. Its protein product is CATSSSFNRPHNEQFF. This chain links TRBV15 with TRBJ2-1; tentative D call: TRBD1 (5 bases). This CDR3 comprises 16 residues. The V gene's germline CDR1 is LNHNV and CDR2 YYDKDF (reference sequence). V was clipped by 3 bases and J by 5 bases, with 17 bases between them.